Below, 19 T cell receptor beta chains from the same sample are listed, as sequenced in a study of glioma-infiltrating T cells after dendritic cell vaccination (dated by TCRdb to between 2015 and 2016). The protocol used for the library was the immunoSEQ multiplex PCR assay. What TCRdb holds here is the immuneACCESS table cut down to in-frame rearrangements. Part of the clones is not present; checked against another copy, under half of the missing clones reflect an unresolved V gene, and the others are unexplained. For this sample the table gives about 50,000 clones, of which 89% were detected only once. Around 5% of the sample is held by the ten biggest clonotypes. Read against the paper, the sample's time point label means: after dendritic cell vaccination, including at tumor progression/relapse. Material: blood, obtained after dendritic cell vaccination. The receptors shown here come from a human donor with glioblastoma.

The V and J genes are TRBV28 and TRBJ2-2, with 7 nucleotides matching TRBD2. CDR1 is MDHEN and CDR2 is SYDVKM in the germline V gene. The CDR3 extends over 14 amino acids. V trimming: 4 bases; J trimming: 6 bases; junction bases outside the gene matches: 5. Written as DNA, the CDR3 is TGTGCCAGCAGTTCCCCCGGGGGGTCCGGGGAGCTGTTTTTT. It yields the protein CASSSPGGSGELFF.

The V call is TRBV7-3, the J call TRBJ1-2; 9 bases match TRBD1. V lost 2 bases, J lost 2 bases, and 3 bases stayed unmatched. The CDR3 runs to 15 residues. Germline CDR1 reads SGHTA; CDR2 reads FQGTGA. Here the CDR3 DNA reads TGTGCCAGCAGCTTACCCGGACAGGGGAACTATGGCTACACCTTC. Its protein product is CASSLPGQGNYGYTF.

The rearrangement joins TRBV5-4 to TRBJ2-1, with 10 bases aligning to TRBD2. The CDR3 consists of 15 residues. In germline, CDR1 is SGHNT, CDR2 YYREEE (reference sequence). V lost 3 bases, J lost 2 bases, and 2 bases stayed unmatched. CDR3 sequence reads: CASSSLAGAYNEQFF. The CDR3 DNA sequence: TGTGCCAGCAGCTCCCTAGCGGGGGCCTACAATGAGCAGTTCTTC.

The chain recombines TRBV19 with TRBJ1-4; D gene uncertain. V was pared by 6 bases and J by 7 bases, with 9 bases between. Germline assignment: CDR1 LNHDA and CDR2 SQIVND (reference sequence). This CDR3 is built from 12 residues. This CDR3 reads CASRSSGEKLFF. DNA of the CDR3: TGTGCCAGTAGGAGCTCGGGTGAAAAACTGTTTTTT.

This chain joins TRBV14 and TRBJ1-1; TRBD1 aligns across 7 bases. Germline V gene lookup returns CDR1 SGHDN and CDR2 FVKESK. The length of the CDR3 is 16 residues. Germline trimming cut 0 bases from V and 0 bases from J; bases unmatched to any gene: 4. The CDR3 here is CASSQDLGQVNTEAFF. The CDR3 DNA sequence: TGTGCCAGCAGCCAAGATCTAGGACAGGTGAACACTGAAGCTTTCTTT.

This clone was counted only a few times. Here the CDR3 reads CASREKQVFNEKLFF. The DNA of the CDR3 is TGTGCCAGCAGGGAAAAACAGGTGTTTAATGAAAAACTGTTTTTT. This chain joins TRBV2 and TRBJ1-4; possible D gene TRBD1, 5 bases. CDR1 SNHLY and CDR2 FYNNEI come from the germline V gene. There are 15 residues in the CDR3. Trimming took off 6 bases at V and 4 bases at J, with 15 bases between the two ends. Drawing the rest from reference TRBV2 and TRBJ1-4, the complete variable domain is EPEVTQTPSHQVTQMGQEVILRCVPISNHLYFYWYRQILGQKVEFLVSFYNNEISEKSEIFDDQFSVERPDGSNFTLKIRSTKLEDSAMYFCASREKQVFNEKLFFGSGTQLSVL.

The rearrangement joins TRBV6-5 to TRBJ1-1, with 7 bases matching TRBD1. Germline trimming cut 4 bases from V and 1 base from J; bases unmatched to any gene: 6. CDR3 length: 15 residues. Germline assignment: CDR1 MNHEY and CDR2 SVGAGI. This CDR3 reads CASSSDRAENTEAFF. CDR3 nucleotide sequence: TGTGCCAGCAGTTCCGACAGGGCGGAGAACACTGAAGCTTTCTTT.

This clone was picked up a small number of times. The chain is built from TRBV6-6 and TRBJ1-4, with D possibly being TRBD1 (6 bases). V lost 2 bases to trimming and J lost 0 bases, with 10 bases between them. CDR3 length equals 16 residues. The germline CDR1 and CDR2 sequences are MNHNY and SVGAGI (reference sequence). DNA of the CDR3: TGTGCCAGCAGTTACCGTCAGGGGTCAACTAATGAAAAACTGTTTTTT. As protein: CASSYRQGSTNEKLFF.

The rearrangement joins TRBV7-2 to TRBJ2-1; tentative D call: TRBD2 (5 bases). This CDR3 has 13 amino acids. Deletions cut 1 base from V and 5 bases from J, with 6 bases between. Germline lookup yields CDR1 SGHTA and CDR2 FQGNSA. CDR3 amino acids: CASSLGRDNEQFF. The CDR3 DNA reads TGTGCCAGCAGCTTAGGGCGGGACAATGAGCAGTTCTTC.

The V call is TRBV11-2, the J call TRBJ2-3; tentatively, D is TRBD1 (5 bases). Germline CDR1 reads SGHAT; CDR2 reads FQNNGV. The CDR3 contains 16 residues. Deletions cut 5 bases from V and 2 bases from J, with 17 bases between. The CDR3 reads CASSPRTIQATDTQYF. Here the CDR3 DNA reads TGTGCCAGCAGCCCCCGGACAATCCAGGCCACAGATACGCAGTATTTT.

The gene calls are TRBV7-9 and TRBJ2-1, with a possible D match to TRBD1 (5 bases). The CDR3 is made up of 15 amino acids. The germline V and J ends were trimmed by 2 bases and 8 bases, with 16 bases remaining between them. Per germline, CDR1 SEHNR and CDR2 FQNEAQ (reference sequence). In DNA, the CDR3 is TGTGCCAGCAGCTTAAGGGGCAGGGAAATTTATGAGCAGTTCTTC. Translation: CASSLRGREIYEQFF.

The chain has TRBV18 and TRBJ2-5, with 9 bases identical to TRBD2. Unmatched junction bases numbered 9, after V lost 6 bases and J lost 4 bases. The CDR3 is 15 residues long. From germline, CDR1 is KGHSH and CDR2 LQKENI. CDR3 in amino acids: CASSPGLAGGETQYF. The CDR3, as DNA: TGTGCCAGCTCGCCGGGACTAGCTGGGGGAGAGACCCAGTACTTC.

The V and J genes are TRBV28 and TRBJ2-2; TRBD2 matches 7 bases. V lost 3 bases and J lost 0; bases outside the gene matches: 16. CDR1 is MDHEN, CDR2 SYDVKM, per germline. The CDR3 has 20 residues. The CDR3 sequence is CASSFFAREISNANTGELFF. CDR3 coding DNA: TGTGCCAGCAGTTTTTTTGCGCGGGAGATATCTAATGCGAACACCGGGGAGCTGTTTTTT.

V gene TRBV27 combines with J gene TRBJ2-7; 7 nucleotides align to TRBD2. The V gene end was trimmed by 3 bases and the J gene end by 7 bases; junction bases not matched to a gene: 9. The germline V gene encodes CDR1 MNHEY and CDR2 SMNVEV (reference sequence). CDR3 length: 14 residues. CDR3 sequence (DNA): TGTGCCAGCAGTTTTGCCGGGAGGTTGGATGAGCAGTACTTC. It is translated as CASSFAGRLDEQYF.

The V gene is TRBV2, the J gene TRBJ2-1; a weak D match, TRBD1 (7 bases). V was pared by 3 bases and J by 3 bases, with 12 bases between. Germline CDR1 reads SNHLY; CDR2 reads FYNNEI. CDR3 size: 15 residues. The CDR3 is CASSEGQGGYNEQFF. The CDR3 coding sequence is TGTGCCAGCAGTGAGGGGCAGGGGGGCTACAATGAGCAGTTCTTC.

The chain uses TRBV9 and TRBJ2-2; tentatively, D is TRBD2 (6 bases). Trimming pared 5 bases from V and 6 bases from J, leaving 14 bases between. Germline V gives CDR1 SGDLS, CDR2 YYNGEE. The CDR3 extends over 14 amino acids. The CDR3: CASRPGSGPGELFF. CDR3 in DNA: TGTGCCAGCAGGCCCGGGAGTGGTCCCGGGGAGCTGTTTTTT.

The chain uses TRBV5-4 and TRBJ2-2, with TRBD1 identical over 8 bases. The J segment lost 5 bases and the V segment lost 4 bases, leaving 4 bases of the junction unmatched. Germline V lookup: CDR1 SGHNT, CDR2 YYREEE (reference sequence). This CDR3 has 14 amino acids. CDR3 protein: CASSLRDRTGELFF. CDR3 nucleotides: TGTGCCAGCAGCCTCCGGGACAGGACCGGGGAGCTGTTTTTT. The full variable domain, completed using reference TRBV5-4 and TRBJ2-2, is ETGVTQSPTHLIKTRGQQVTLRCSSQSGHNTVSWYQQALGQGPQFIFQYYREEENGRGNFPPRFSGLQFPNYSSELNVNALELDDSALYLCASSLRDRTGELFFGEGSRLTVL.

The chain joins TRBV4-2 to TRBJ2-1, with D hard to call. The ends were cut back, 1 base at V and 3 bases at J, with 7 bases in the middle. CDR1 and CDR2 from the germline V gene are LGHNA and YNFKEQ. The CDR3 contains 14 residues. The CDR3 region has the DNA TGTGCCAGCAGCCAAGGCCGGAGCTACAATGAGCAGTTCTTC. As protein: CASSQGRSYNEQFF.

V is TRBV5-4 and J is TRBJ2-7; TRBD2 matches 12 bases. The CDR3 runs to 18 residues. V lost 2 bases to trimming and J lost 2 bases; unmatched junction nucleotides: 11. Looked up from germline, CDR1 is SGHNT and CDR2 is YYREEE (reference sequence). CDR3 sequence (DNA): TGTGCCAGCAGCTTACGGTTTGGGCTAGCGGGAGGGACCTACGAGCAGTACTTC. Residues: CASSLRFGLAGGTYEQYF.